Below, 12 T cell receptor beta chains from the same sample are listed, as sequenced in a study of blood T cell repertoires in COVID-19 (dated by TCRdb to the early 2020s). The method behind the library was the immunoSEQ multiplex PCR assay. TCRdb limited this immuneACCESS table to in-frame rearrangements with V and J called. A share of clones is missing; checked studies link under half to unresolved V genes, and the rest is unexplained. The sample profile shows about 190,000 clones; 82% of them were found once. The ten top clones hold roughly 8% of the sample. The sample consisted of peripheral blood. These receptors all stem from a woman aged 60-75 years with COVID-19, enrolled during active disease.

The V and J genes are TRBV9 and TRBJ2-5; 9 bases are a match to TRBD1. The germline V gene encodes CDR1 SGDLS and CDR2 YYNGEE. V gave up 1 base and J gave up 2 bases; unmatched junction bases: 6. There are 16 residues in the CDR3. The chain's CDR3 is CASSVSGTGRQETQYF. For the CDR3, the DNA is TGTGCCAGCAGCGTATCCGGGACAGGGCGTCAAGAGACCCAGTACTTC.

This clone was detected a few times. V usage is TRBV9 and J usage is TRBJ2-3; D is possibly TRBD2 (6 bases). This CDR3 contains 15 residues. With 0 bases removed from V and 6 bases from J, the gap between germline ends came to 14 bases. Germline loops: CDR1 SGDLS, CDR2 YYNGEE. The CDR3 loop reads CASSVANRGTDTQYF. CDR3 in DNA: TGTGCCAGCAGCGTAGCGAATCGGGGGACGGATACGCAGTATTTT.

The V and J genes are TRBV30 and TRBJ1-1; 7 bases map to TRBD1. There are 11 residues in the CDR3. Germline CDR1 GTSNPN, CDR2 SVGIG (reference sequence). After removal of 5 bases from V and 12 bases from J, the junction contained 9 bases not matched to a gene. The CDR3 region is CAWVTGSSPFF. In DNA form, the CDR3 reads TGTGCCTGGGTGACAGGGAGTTCGCCTTTCTTT.

The chain is built from TRBV19 and TRBJ2-3, with 8 positions matching TRBD1. CDR1 LNHDA and CDR2 SQIVND come from the germline V gene (reference sequence). This CDR3 has 15 amino acids. Trimming removed 5 bases from V and 6 bases from J; junction bases left unmatched: 10. The CDR3 region is CASSQGAGKRDTQYF. The CDR3 DNA reads TGTGCCAGTAGTCAGGGGGCTGGTAAGAGGGATACGCAGTATTTT. The whole variable domain, remainder taken from reference TRBV19 and TRBJ2-3, is DGGITQSPKYLFRKEGQNVTLSCEQNLNHDAMYWYRQDPGQGLRLIYYSQIVNDFQKGDIAEGYSVSREKKESFPLTVTSAQKNPTAFYLCASSQGAGKRDTQYFGPGTRLTVL.

The chain is built from TRBV2 and TRBJ1-6, with 8 bases aligning to TRBD1. The junction had 8 bases not matched to a gene; V was cut back by 2 bases and J by 8 bases. CDR1 and CDR2 from the germline V gene are SNHLY and FYNNEI. The CDR3 is 16 residues long. DNA of the CDR3: TGTGCCAGCAGTGAACGGGGCAGGGGGCGTTATTCACCCCTCCACTTT. It encodes CASSERGRGRYSPLHF.

The rearrangement joins TRBV4-1 to TRBJ1-3, with TRBD1 as a possible D gene (5 bases). The length of the CDR3 is 16 residues. Germline CDR1 is MGHRA and CDR2 is YSYEKL. V lost 1 base to trimming and J lost 4 bases, with 14 bases between them. The CDR3 sequence: CASSQGLIRGGNTIYF. The CDR3 DNA is TGCGCCAGCAGCCAAGGGTTAATAAGGGGCGGAAACACCATATATTTT.

The chain recombines TRBV6-5 with TRBJ2-7; D perhaps matches TRBD1 (6 bases). The CDR3 totals 13 residues. Trimming pared 8 bases from V and 1 base from J, leaving 12 bases between. Germline V CDR1 and CDR2: MNHEY, SVGAGI. CDR3 nucleotides: TGTGCCAGCCGTAGACAGGTTTCCTACGAGCAGTACTTC. Residues: CASRRQVSYEQYF.

This chain joins TRBV9 and TRBJ2-7; 9 nucleotides align to TRBD1. Germline V CDR1 and CDR2: SGDLS, YYNGEE. The CDR3 sequence is 17 residues long. V shed 0 bases and J 5 bases; nucleotides not matched to a gene: 12. CDR3 protein: CASSVEAGQGFSDEQYF. The CDR3 nucleotides read TGTGCCAGCAGCGTAGAGGCCGGACAGGGGTTCTCGGACGAGCAGTACTTC.

The chain combines TRBV5-1 with TRBJ2-1; 14 positions agree with TRBD2. In germline, CDR1 is SGHRS, CDR2 YFSETQ. The junction had 3 bases not matched to a gene; V was cut back by 3 bases and J by 4 bases. This CDR3 has 16 residues. CDR3 bases: TGCGCCAGCAGCTGGGGACTAGCGGGGGAGTACAATGAGCAGTTCTTC. It codes for CASSWGLAGEYNEQFF.

This sequence joins TRBV5-4 and TRBJ1-3; a possible D gene is TRBD1 (5 bases). The CDR3 runs to 14 residues. CDR1 is SGHNT, CDR2 YYREEE, per germline (reference sequence). V dropped 1 base and J dropped 2 bases, with 7 bases sitting between them. The CDR3 nucleotides are TGTGCCAGCAGCTTGCAGGGCCCTGGAAACACCATATATTTT. Its protein is CASSLQGPGNTIYF.

The chain links TRBV9 to TRBJ1-6; 7 nucleotides match TRBD1. V gave up 3 bases and J gave up 7 bases; unmatched junction bases: 7. The CDR3 extends over 15 amino acids. Germline V lookup: CDR1 SGDLS, CDR2 YYNGEE. CDR3 loop: CASSAPGTANSPLHF. The CDR3 DNA sequence: TGTGCCAGCAGCGCCCCCGGGACAGCGAATTCACCCCTCCACTTT.

The V and J genes are TRBV5-4 and TRBJ1-1; 8 bases map to TRBD1. Trimming cost V 4 bases and J 2 bases; bases outside gene matches: 10. CDR1 is SGHNT, CDR2 YYREEE, per germline (reference sequence). The CDR3 runs 16 residues. The CDR3 sequence: CASSRSLDRANTEAFF. The CDR3 DNA follows: TGTGCCAGCAGCCGGTCTCTGGACAGGGCCAACACTGAAGCTTTCTTT.